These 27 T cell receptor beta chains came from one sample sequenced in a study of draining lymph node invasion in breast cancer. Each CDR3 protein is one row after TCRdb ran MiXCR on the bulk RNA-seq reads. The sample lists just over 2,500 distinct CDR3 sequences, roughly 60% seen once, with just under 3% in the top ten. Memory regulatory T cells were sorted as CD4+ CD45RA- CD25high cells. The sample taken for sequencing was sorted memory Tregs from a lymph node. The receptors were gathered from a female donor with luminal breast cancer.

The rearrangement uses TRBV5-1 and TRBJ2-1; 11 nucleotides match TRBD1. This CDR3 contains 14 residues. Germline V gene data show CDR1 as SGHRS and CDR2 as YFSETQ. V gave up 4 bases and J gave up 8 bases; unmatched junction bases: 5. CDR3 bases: TGCGCCAGCAGCACGGACAGGGGGCGCGATGAGCAGTTCTTC. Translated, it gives CASSTDRGRDEQFF.

The CDR3 bases are TGTGCCTGGAACTCCGTGAACACTGAAGCTTTCTTT. Residues: CAWNSVNTEAFF. The rearrangement links TRBV30 to TRBJ1-1; D is ambiguous. Trimming took 4 bases from V and 0 from J, leaving 6 bases between them. Germline CDR1 and CDR2: GTSNPN and SVGIG (reference sequence). The CDR3 loop spans 12 amino acids.

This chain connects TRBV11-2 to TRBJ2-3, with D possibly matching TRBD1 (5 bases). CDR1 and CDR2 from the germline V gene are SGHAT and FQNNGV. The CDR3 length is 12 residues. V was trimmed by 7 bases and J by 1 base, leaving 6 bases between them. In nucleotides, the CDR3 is TGTGCCAGCACCAGGGGCACAGATACGCAGTATTTT. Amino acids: CASTRGTDTQYF.

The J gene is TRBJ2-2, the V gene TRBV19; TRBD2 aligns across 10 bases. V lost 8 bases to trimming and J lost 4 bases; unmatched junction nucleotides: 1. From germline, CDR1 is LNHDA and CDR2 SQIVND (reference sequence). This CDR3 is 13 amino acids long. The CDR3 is CASERGGTGELFF. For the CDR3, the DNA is TGTGCCAGTGAGCGGGGGGGCACCGGGGAGCTGTTTTTT.

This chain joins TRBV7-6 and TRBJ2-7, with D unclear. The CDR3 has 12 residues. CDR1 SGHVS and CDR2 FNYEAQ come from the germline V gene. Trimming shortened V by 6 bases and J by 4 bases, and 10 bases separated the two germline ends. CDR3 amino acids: CASSSSGYEQYF. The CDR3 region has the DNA TGTGCCAGCAGTTCATCGGGTTACGAGCAGTACTTC.

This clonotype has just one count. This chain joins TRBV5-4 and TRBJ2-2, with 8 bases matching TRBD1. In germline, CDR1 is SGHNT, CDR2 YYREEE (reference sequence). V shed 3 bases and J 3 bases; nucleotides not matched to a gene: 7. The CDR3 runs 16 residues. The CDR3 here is CASSSRGQGYTGELFF. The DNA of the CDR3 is TGTGCCAGCAGCTCAAGAGGACAGGGTTACACCGGGGAGCTGTTTTTT.

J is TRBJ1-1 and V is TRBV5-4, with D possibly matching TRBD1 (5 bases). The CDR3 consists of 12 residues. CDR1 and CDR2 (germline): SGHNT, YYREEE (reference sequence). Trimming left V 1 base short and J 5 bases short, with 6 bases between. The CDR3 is CASSLRGTEAFF. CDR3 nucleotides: TGTGCCAGCAGCTTGAGGGGAACTGAAGCTTTCTTT.

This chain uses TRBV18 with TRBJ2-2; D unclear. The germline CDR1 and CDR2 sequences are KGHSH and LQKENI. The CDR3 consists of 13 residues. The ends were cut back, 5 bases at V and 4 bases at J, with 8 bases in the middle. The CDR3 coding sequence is TGTGCCAGCTCAACAGTCACCACCGGGGAGCTGTTTTTT. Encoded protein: CASSTVTTGELFF. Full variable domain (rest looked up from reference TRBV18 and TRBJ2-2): NAGVMQNPRHLVRRRGQEARLRCSPMKGHSHVYWYRQLPEEGLKFMVYLQKENIIDESGMPKERFSAEFPKEGPSILRIQQVVRGDSAAYFCASSTVTTGELFFGEGSRLTVL.

The CDR3 DNA follows: TGTGCCAGCAGCTTAGAATCGAGGGGTGAGCAGTTCTTC. Translated: CASSLESRGEQFF. The genes are TRBV7-2 and TRBJ2-1, with D perhaps given as TRBD1 or TRBD2 (5 bases each). The CDR3 spans 13 residues. CDR1 is SGHTA and CDR2 is FQGNSA in the germline V gene. V was clipped by 1 base and J by 9 bases, with 10 bases between them.

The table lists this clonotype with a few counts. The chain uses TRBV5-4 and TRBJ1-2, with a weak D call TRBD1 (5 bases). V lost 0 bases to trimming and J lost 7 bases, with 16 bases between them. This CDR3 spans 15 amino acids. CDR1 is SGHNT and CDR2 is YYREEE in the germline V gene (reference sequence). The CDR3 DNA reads TGTGCCAGCAGCTTGGCGAACAGGCTCCAGGGTGGCTACACCTTC. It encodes CASSLANRLQGGYTF.

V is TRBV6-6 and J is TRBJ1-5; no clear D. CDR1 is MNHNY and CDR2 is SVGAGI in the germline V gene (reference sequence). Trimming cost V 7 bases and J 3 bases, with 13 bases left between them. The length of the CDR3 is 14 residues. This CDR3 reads CASTPLGNNQPQHF. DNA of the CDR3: TGTGCCAGCACCCCCTTAGGGAACAATCAGCCCCAGCATTTT.

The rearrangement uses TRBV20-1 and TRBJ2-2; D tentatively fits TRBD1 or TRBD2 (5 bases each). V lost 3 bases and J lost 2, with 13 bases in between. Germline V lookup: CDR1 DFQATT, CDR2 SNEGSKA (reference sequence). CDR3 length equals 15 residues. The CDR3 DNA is TGCAGTGCTAGGGGACGGGGATCCAACACCGGGGAGCTGTTTTTT. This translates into CSARGRGSNTGELFF.

The CDR3 nucleotides read TGTGCCAGCAACCCAGTCGACCTGAACACCGGGGAGCTGTTTTTT. It specifies CASNPVDLNTGELFF. The chain has TRBV2 and TRBJ2-2, with D unresolved. Trimming took off 7 bases at V and 1 base at J, with 13 bases between the two ends. The germline V gene encodes CDR1 SNHLY and CDR2 FYNNEI. The CDR3 length is 15 residues.

CDR3 residues: CASSRGNTEAFF. CDR3 nucleotides: TGTGCCAGCAGCCGGGGGAACACTGAAGCTTTCTTT. The chain employs TRBV12-3 or TRBV12-4 and TRBJ1-1, with D unclear. CDR3 length: 12 amino acids. Trimming removed 6 bases from V and 1 base from J, with 6 bases in between.

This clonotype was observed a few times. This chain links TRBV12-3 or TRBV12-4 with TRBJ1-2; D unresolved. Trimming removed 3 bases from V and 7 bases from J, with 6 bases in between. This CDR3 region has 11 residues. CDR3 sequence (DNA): TGTGCCAGCAGTTTTGATGGTGGCTACACCTTC. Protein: CASSFDGGYTF.

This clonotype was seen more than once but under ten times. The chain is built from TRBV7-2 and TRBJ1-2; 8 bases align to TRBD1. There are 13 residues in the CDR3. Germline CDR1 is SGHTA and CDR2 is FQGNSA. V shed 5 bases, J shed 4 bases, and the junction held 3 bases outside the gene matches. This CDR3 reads CASSPTGVYGYTF. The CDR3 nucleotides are TGTGCCAGCAGCCCGACAGGGGTCTATGGCTACACCTTC.

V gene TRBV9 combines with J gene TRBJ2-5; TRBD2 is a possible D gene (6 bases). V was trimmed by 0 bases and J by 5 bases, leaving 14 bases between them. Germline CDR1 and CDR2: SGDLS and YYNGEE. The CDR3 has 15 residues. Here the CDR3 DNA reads TGTGCCAGCAGCGTAGCCCCCACTAGCTGGGAGACCCAGTACTTC. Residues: CASSVAPTSWETQYF.

CDR3 region: CSASSFLGDNEQFF. The CDR3 coding sequence is TGCAGCGCCTCCTCATTTTTGGGCGACAATGAGCAGTTCTTC. The chain joins TRBV29-1 to TRBJ2-1; no clear D. Trimming shortened V by 7 bases and J by 5 bases, and 18 bases separated the two germline ends. Germline-derived CDR1 and CDR2 are SQVTM and ANQGSEA. The CDR3 contains 14 residues.

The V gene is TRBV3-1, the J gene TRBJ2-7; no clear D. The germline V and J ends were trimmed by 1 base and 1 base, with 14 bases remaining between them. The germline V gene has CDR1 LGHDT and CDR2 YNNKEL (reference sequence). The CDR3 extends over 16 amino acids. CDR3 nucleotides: TGTGCCAGCAGCCAAGCAAGGCACATACCTTCCTACGAGCAGTACTTC. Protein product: CASSQARHIPSYEQYF.

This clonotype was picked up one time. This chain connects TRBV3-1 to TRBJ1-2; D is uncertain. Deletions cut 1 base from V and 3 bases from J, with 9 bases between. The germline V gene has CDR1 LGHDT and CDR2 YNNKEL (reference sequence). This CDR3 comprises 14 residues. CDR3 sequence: CASSQAAGDYGYTF. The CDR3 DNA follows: TGTGCCAGCAGCCAAGCCGCAGGAGACTATGGCTACACCTTC.

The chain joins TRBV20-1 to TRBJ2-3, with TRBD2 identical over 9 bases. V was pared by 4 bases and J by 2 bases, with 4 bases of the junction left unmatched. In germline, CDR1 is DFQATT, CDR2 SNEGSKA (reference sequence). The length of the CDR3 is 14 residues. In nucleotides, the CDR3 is TGCAGTGCTAAACCGGGACTAGCCACAGATACGCAGTATTTT. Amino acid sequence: CSAKPGLATDTQYF.

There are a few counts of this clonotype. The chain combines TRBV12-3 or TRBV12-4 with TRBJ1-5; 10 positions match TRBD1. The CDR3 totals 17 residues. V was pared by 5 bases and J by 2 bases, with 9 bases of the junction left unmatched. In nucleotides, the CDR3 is TGTGCCAGCAGTCTGACCCGGGACAGGGGTGGCAATCAGCCCCAGCATTTT. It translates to CASSLTRDRGGNQPQHF.

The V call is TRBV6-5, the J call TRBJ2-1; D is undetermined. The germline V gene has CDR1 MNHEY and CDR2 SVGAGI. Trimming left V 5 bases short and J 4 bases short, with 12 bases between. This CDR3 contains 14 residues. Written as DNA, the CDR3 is TGTGCCAGCAGTCCCGTGGGGTTGTACAATGAGCAGTTCTTC. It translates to CASSPVGLYNEQFF.

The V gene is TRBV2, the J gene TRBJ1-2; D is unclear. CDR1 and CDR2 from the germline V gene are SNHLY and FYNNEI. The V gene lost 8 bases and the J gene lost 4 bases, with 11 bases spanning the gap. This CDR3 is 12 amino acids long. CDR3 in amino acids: CASGLDSYGYTF. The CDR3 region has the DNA TGTGCCAGCGGGTTGGACTCCTATGGCTACACCTTC.

The CDR3 spells CSAPYHGSRNTGELFF. Here the CDR3 DNA reads TGCAGTGCTCCCTACCACGGGAGCCGGAACACCGGGGAGCTGTTTTTT. The V and J genes are TRBV20-1 and TRBJ2-2; maybe TRBD2 (6 bases). The length of the CDR3 is 16 residues. Germline CDR1 DFQATT, CDR2 SNEGSKA (reference sequence). V was cut by 5 bases and J by 1 base, with 17 bases left in between.

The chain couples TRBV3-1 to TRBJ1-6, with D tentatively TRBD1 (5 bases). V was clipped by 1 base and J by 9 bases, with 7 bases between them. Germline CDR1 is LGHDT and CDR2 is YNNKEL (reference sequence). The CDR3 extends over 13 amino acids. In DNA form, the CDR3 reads TGTGCCAGCAGCCAAGCGGGGGGTTCACCCCTCCACTTT. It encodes CASSQAGGSPLHF. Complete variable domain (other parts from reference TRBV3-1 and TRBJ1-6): DTAVSQTPKYLVTQMGNDKSIKCEQNLGHDTMYWYKQDSKKFLKIMFSYNNKELIINETVPNRFSPKSPDKAHLNLHINSLELGDSAVYFCASSQAGGSPLHFGNGTRLTVT.

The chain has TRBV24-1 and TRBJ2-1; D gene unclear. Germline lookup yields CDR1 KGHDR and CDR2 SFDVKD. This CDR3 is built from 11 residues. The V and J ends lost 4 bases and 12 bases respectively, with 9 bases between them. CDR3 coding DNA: TGTGCCACCAGTGACGAGTACTCGCAGTTCTTC. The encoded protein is CATSDEYSQFF.